The rows below give T cell receptor beta chains drawn from one sample of a study of T cells in Graves' hyperthyroidism and ophthalmopathy. TCRdb itself ran the multiplex PCR reads through MiXCR, one entry per CDR3 protein. The sample holds 300,000 to 400,000 distinct CDR3 sequences, about 21% seen once. The source material was blood. These receptors came from a woman in her fifties or sixties with Graves' hyperthyroidism. CDR3s include the opening cysteine and the closing phenylalanine or tryptophan. The order of the fields is clone size, CDR3 length, V gene, D gene, J gene, CDR3 DNA, CDR3 protein. D genes are given only for firm matches. Where a row states a size, it is once, few, many or the class of an expanded clone; other rows omit it.

many	14	TRBV3-1	TRBD1	TRBJ2-2	TGTGCCAGCAGCCGGGACAGGGGAGTCGGGGAGCTGTTTTTT	CASSRDRGVGELFF
many	15	TRBV5-1	.	TRBJ1-1	TGCGCCAGCAGCTTGAGAGGCGGGGGGAACACTGAAGCTTTCTTT	CASSLRGGGNTEAFF
many	13	TRBV5-1	.	TRBJ1-2	TGCGCCAGCAGCTTGGCCTACGGGACCGGCTACACCTTC	CASSLAYGTGYTF
many	15	TRBV27	.	TRBJ1-4	TGTGCCAGCAGTCAGTATGGTACAACTAATGAAAAACTGTTTTTT	CASSQYGTTNEKLFF
.	14	TRBV11-1	TRBD1	TRBJ1-1	TGTGCCAGCAGCCTGGGACAGGGTTTCGCTGAAGCTTTCTTT	CASSLGQGFAEAFF
few	13	TRBV7-6	.	TRBJ2-1	TGTGCCAGCAGCGGACAGAGTTACAATGAGCAGTTCTTC	CASSGQSYNEQFF
many	14	TRBV11-2	TRBD1	TRBJ1-1	TGTGCCAGCAGCTTCGGACAGGAGCTTTCCGAAGCTTTCTTT	CASSFGQELSEAFF
few	15	TRBV10-3	.	TRBJ1-6	TGTGCCATCAGTGAGCGACCGAACCAGGATTCACCCCTCCACTTT	CAISERPNQDSPLHF
few	12	TRBV28	.	TRBJ1-5	TGTGCCAGCAGTTTCGCAAATCAGCCCCAGCATTTT	CASSFANQPQHF
.	17	TRBV24-1	TRBD1	TRBJ2-2	TGTGCCACCAGTGATTTGAGGGGGACAGGGGGCCCCGGGGAGCTGTTTTTT	CATSDLRGTGGPGELFF
many	13	TRBV3-1	.	TRBJ1-2	TGTGCCAGCAGCCAAACCAGGGATAATGGCTACACCTTC	CASSQTRDNGYTF
.	15	TRBV6-5	.	TRBJ2-5	TGTGCCAGCAGTTACTCCGGTGCGATCCAAGAGACCCAGTACTTC	CASSYSGAIQETQYF